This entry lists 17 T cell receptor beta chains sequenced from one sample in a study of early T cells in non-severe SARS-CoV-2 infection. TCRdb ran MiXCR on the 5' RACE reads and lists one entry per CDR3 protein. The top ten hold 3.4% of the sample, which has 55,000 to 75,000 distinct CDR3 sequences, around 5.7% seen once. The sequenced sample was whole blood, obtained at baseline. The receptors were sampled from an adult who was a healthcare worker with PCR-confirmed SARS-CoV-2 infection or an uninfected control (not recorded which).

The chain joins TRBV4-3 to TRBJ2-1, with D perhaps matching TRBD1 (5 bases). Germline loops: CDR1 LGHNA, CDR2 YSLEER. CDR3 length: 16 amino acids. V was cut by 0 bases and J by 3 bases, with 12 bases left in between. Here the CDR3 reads CASSQDSRQNYNEQFF. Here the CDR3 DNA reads TGCGCCAGCAGCCAAGACTCTCGACAGAACTACAATGAGCAGTTCTTC.

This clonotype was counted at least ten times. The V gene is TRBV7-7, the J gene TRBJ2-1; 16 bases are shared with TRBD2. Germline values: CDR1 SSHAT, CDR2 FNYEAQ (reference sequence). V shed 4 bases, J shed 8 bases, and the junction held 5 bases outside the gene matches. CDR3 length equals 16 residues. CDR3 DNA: TGTGCCAGCAGCTCGGGACTAGCGGGAGGGCGAGATGAGCAGTTCTTC. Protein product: CASSSGLAGGRDEQFF. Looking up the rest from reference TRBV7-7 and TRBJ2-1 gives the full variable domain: GAGVSQSPRYKVTKRGQDVTLRCDPISSHATLYWYQQALGQGPEFLTYFNYEAQPDKSGLPSDRFSAERPEGSISTLTIQRTEQRDSAMYRCASSSGLAGGRDEQFFGPGTRLTVL.

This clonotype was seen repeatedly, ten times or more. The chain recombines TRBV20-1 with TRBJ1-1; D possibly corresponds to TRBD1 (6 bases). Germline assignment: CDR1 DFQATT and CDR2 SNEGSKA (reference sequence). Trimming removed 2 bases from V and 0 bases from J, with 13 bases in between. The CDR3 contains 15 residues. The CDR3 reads CSARRDTQLNTEAFF. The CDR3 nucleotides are TGCAGTGCTAGAAGGGACACCCAATTGAACACTGAAGCTTTCTTT.

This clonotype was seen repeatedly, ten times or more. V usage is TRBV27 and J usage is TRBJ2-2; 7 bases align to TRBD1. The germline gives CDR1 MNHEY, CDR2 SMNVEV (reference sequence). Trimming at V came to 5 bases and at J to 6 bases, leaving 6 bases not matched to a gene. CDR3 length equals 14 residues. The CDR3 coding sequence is TGTGCCAGCAGTGTGGACAGGACTTCCGGGGAGCTGTTTTTT. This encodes CASSVDRTSGELFF.

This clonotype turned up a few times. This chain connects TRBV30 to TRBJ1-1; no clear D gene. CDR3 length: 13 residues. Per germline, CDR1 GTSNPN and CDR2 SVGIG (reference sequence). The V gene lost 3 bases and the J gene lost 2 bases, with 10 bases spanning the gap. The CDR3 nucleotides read TGTGCCTGGAGCGCCGACATAAACACTGAAGCTTTCTTT. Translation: CAWSADINTEAFF.

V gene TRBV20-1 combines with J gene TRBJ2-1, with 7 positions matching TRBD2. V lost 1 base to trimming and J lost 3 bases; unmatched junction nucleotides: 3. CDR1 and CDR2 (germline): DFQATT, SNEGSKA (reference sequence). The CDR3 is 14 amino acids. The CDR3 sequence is CSARVLAVYNEQFF. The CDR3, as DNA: TGCAGTGCTAGAGTGCTAGCGGTCTACAATGAGCAGTTCTTC.

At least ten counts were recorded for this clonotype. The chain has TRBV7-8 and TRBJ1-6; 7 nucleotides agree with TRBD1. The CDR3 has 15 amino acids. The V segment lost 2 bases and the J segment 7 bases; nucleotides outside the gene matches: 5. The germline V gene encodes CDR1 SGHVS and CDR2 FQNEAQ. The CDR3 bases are TGTGCCAGCAGCTTACGGACAGGAAGAAATTCACCCCTCCACTTT. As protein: CASSLRTGRNSPLHF.

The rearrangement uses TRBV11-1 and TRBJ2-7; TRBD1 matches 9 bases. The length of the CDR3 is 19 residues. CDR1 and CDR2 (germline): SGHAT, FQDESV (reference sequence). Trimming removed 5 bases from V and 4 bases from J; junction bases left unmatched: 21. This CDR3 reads CASSVTGGSGFPRGYEQYF. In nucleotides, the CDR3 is TGTGCCAGCAGCGTAACAGGGGGCTCTGGGTTTCCCCGTGGGTACGAGCAGTACTTC.

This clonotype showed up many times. CDR3 DNA: TGTGCCAGCAGCTCCGGACAGAGAAATACCTACGAGCAGTACTTC. It codes for CASSSGQRNTYEQYF. V usage is TRBV11-2 and J usage is TRBJ2-7, with a tentative D call TRBD1 (6 bases). Trimming left V 4 bases short and J 2 bases short, with 15 bases between. Germline V CDR1 and CDR2: SGHAT, FQNNGV. CDR3 length: 15 residues.

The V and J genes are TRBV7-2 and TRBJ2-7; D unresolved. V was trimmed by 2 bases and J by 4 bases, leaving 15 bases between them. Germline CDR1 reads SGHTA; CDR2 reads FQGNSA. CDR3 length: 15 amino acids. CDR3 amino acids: CASSLKGSSTYEQYF. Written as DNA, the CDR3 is TGTGCCAGCAGCTTAAAGGGATCCTCTACTTACGAGCAGTACTTC.

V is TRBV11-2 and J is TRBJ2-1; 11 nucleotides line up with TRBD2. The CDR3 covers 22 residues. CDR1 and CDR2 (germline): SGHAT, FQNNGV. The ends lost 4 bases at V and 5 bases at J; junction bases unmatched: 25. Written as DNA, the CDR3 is TGTGCCAGCAGCTCGCGGGTTGGGGCAGATTTGTTCGGGACTAGCGGAAACAATGAGCAGTTCTTC. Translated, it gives CASSSRVGADLFGTSGNNEQFF.

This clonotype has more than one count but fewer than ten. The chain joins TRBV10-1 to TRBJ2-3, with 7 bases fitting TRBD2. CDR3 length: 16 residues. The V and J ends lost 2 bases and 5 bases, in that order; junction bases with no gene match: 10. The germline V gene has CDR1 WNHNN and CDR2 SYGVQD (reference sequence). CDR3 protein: CASSETSAGEEDTQYF. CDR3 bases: TGCGCCAGCAGTGAGACGTCGGCGGGAGAGGAAGATACGCAGTATTTT.

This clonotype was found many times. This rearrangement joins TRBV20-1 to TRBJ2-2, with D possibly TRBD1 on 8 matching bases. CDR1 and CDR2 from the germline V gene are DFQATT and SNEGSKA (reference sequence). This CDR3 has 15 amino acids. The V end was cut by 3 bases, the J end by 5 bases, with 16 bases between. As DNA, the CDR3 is TGCAGTGCTAGTTTCGCACAGGGGGGGACCGGGGAGCTGTTTTTT. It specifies CSASFAQGGTGELFF.

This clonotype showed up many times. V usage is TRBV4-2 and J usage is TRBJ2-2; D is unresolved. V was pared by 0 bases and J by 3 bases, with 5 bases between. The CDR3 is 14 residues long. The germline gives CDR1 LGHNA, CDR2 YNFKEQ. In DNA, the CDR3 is TGTGCCAGCAGCCAAGAGGGGTACACCGGGGAGCTGTTTTTT. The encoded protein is CASSQEGYTGELFF.

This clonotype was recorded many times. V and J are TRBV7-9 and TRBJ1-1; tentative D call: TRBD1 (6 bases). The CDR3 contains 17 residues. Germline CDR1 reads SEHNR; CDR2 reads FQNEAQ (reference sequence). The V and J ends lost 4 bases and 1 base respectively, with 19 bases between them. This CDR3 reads CASSSRRTGAKNTEAFF. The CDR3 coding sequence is TGTGCCAGCAGCTCAAGGCGGACGGGGGCCAAGAACACTGAAGCTTTCTTT.

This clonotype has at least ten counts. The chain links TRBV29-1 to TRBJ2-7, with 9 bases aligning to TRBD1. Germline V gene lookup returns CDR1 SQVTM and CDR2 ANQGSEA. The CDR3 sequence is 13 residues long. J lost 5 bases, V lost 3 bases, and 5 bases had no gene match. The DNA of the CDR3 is TGCAGCGTTGATAGCACAGGGGGCAACGAGCAGTACTTC. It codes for CSVDSTGGNEQYF.

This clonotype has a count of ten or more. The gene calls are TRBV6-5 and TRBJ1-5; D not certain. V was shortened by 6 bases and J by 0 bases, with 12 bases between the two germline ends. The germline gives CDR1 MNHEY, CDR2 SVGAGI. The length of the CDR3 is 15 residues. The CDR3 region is CASRAKYYSNQPQHF. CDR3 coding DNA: TGTGCCAGCAGGGCGAAGTACTATAGCAATCAGCCCCAGCATTTT.